This T cell receptor beta chain stems from a study of blood T cell repertoires in COVID-19. Study-wide background: Sites in the United States, Italy and Spain provided acute and convalescent COVID-19 samples. The analysed material was cDNA or gDNA that came from T cells, B-cell-depleted T cells, or PBMCs.

Per the authors' pipeline: Cell counts per sample came from amplifying reference gene primers. Generated by immunoSEQ multiplex PCR, the TCRdb table keeps only in-frame clones and is missing some. D and trimming were read from the DNA, whereas the V and J calls and clone size are those reported in that table. This sample yields about 39,000 clones, of which more than 70% are seen a single time; about 2.1% belongs to the top ten. Germline V gene sequence: CDR1 MDHEN, CDR2 SYDVKM. The CDR3 totals 13 residues. Trimming took 6 bases from V and 8 from J; bases not matched to a gene: 4. The rearrangement uses TRBV28 and TRBJ1-3, with 10 bases fitting TRBD1. The sequence came from a human donor in a cohort sampled during active COVID-19. Sequencing was done on a sample of peripheral blood. DNA for the CDR3: TGTGCCAGCAGCTCCGGACAGGGGGACACCATATATTTT. Amino acid sequence: CASSSGQGDTIYF. Variable domain in full (rest from reference TRBV28 and TRBJ1-3): DVKVTQSSRYLVKRTGEKVFLECVQDMDHENMFWYRQDPGLGLRLIYFSYDVKMKEKGDIPEGYSVSREKKERFSLILESASTNQTSMYLCASSSGQGDTIYFGEGSWLTVV.